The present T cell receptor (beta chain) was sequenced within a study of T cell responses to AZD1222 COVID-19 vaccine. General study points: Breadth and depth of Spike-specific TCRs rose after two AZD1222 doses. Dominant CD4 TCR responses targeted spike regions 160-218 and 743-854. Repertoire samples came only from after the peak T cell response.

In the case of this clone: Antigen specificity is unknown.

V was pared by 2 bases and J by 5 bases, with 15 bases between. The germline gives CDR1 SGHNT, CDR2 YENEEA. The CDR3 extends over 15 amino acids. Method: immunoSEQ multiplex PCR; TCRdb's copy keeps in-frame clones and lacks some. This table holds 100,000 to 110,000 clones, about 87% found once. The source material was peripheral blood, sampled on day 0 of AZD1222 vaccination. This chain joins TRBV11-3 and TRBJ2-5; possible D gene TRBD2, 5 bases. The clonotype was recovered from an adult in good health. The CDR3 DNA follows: TGTGCCAGCAGCTTATATACGGGATCGGGGGAGACCCAGTACTTC. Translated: CASSLYTGSGETQYF.